Given below is one T cell receptor (beta chain) in context. This clonotype turned up a few times. The clone's antigen remains unknown. It has no much larger one-base neighbor in the sample; base qualities were not kept. Reading from cysteine to phenylalanine, the CDR3 counts 14 amino acids. The CDR3 DNA has 42 bases and is translated from base 1. CDR1 and CDR2 were assigned from the germline V gene as SGHTA and FQGNSA. The V and J ends are trimmed by 2 bases and 0 bases, leaving 7 bases between them. Ficoll-Paque density gradient centrifugation was the method used to isolate PBMCs. Sequencing relied on an Illumina NovaSeq 6000. Using 5'RACE with constant-segment primers, TCRalpha and TCRbeta cDNA libraries were constructed, with sample barcodes and unique molecular identifiers added in the process. Trizol reagent was used to extract RNA from every sample. Amplification of the libraries took two PCR steps, and the second step added a second sample barcode plus Illumina TruSeq adapters. Sequencing of libraries was performed on an Illumina NovaSeq with 2 x 150 bp paired-end reads. As for how the authors treated the data: With migec v1.2.7, reads were demultiplexed and then collapsed into UMI-guided consensus sequences. With mixcr v2.1.11, UMI consensuses were aligned to TRA and TRB V and J templates and assembled into clonotypes. Expanded or contracted clonotypes were those called significant by both edgeR and NoisET, with noise models trained on biological replicates. edgeR calls used a false discovery rate-adjusted p below 0.01 and a log2 fold-change threshold of 1. As an exploratory analysis of dynamics, max-normalized trajectories of the 1000 most abundant clonotypes were examined by PCA with hierarchical clustering. Each responding clone was given a CD4 or CD8 phenotype based on the CD4+ and CD8+ repertoires, which had been sequenced separately. Using fastp trimming at Q25 and MiXCR clonotype assembly, TCRdb reanalyzed the public sequencing data and kept in-frame beta chains. Duplicate CDR3 protein sequences are folded into a single record with the most common DNA and genes. TCRdb, not the authors, supplied the V and J calls. The sample yields about 180,000 distinct CDR3 sequences; about 18% were counted once. The ten largest make up 3.5% to 5% of the sample.

These data are taken from a study of T-cell memory formation after mild COVID-19 (dated by TCRdb to about 2021). Notes on the research overall: Most TCR sequence clusters were specific to one of the two donors. T-cell clones expanding and contracting after mild COVID-19 in a couple of donors were tracked by longitudinal TCRalpha and TCRbeta repertoire sequencing. The cohort was made up of two young adult volunteers, one female and one male, who were previously healthy. Here is what the overall study found, with its caveats: Some responding clones were detected in pre-infection memory, which suggested that pre-existing cross-reactive memory T cells had joined the SARS-CoV-2 response. The study covered only two mild cases, and larger cohorts including severe cases with pre-infection samples were considered necessary. SARS-CoV-2 specificity was not confirmed for the second-wave clones peaking on day 37. Contracting CD4+ clones appeared mostly in the CM and EM memory subsets, whereas CD8+ clones were enriched in EMRA. Clones that contracted from day 15 to 85 showed balanced CD4/CD8 phenotypes, whereas a second wave of clones that expanded from day 15 to 37 leaned towards CD4+.

The source of this sequence is a young man who had mild COVID-19 (a few samples of this study predate the infection). The sample titles of this study are shuffled in the database, so cell type and time point are left out; the donor was told from shared clones. The sequence links TRBV7-2 to TRBJ1-1; there is no confident call for the D gene. The sample comprised PBMCs or a T cell subset sorted from them (not recorded which). The DNA sequence follows: TGTGCCAGCAGCTTATCCCGTATGAACACTGAAGCTTTCTTT. This is translated as CASSLSRMNTEAFF.